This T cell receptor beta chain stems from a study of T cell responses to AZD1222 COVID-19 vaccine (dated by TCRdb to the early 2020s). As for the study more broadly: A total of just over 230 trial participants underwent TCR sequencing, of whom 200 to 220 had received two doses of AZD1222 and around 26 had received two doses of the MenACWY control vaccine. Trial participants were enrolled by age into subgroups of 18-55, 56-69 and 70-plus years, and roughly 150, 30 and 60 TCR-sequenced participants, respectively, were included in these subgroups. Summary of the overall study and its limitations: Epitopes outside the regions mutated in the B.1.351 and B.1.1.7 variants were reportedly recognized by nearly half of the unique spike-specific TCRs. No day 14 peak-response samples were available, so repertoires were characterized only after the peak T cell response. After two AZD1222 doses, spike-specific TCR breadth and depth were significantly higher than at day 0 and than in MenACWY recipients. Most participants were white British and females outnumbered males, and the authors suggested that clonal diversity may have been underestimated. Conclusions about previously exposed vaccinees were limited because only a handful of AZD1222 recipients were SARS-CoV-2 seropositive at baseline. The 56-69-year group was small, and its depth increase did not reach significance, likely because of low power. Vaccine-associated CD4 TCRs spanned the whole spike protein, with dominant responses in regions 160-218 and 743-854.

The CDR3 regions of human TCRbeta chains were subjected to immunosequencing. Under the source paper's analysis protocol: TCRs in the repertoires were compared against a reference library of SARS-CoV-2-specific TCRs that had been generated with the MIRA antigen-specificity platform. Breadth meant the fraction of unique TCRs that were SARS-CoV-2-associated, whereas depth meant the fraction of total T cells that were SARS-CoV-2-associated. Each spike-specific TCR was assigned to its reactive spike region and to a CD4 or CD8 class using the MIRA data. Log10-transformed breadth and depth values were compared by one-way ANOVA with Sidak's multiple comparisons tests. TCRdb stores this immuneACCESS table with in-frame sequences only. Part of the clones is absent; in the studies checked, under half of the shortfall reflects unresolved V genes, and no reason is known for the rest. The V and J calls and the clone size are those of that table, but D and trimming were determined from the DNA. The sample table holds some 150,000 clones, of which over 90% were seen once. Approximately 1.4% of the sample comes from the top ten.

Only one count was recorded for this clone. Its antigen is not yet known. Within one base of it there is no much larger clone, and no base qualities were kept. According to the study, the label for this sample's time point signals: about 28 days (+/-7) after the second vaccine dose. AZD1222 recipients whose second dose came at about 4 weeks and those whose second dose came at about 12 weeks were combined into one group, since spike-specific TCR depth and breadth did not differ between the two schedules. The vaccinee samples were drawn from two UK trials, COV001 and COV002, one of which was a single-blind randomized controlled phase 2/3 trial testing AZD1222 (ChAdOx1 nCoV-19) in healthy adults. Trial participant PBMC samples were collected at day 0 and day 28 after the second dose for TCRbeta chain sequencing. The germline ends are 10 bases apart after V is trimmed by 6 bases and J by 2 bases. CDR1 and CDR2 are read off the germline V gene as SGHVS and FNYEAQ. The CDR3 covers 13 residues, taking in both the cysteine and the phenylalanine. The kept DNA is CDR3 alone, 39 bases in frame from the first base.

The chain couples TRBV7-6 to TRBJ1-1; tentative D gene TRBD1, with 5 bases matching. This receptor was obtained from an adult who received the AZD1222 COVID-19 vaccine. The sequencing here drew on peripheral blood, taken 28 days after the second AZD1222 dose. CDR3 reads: CASSLTVNTEAFF. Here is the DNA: TGTGCCAGCAGTTTGACAGTTAACACTGAAGCTTTCTTT.